The present entry profiles one T cell receptor (beta chain) with its context. The antigen is undetermined. This record belongs to a study of blood T cells in healthy people across ages. This CDR3 has 13 residues. The germline V gene has CDR1 LGHDT and CDR2 YNNKEL (reference sequence). V gave up 1 base and J gave up 8 bases, with 11 bases separating them. General study results and limits: Percentage of naive T cells showed a strong correlation with TCR beta diversity. Older age coincided with a roughly linear decline in TCR beta diversity per million T cells. Changes seen in expanded clonotypes were possibly confounded by donor CMV status left unknown.

Primed by a sample-barcoded 5' primer and a J-beta primer mix, a second PCR proceeded for roughly 6 to 12 cycles. Researchers report that a template-switch adaptor with 12 random nucleotides tagged each cDNA molecule. A single record per CDR3 protein comes from TCRdb applying MiXCR to the 5' RACE reads. The sample yields roughly 1,300,000 distinct CDR3 sequences, approximately 59% seen once. The chain carries TRBV3-1 and TRBJ1-2; D gene ambiguous. This TCR was sampled from a man aged 18 to 35 in good health. The sequencing sample was made of blood. CDR3 DNA sequence: TGTGCCAGCAGCCAAGGGGCGGGATTCGGCTACACCTTC. This encodes CASSQGAGFGYTF.